Listed below are T cell receptor beta chains from one sample, sequenced in a study of blood T cell repertoires in COVID-19. The protocol was immunoSEQ multiplex PCR, while the TCRdb copy is restricted to in-frame clones and leaves out a portion. Of 230,000 or so clones in the sample, 90% were seen once. What was sequenced was peripheral blood. The receptors derive from a woman aged 55-69 years with COVID-19, enrolled during active disease. The CDR3 runs from the conserved cysteine through the conserved F or W. A D gene is named only where the DNA matches it firmly. Part of the rows lack a size; the others show once, few, many or a class for expanded clones.

J gene: TRBJ2-3; clone size: -; V gene: TRBV9; D gene: TRBD2; CDR3 DNA: TGTGCCAGCAGCGTAGGGACTAGCGGGGGGGCATCTGATACGCAGTATTTT; CDR3 protein: CASSVGTSGGASDTQYF
J gene: TRBJ1-4; clone size: -; V gene: TRBV6-5; D gene: -; CDR3 DNA: TGTGCCAGCAGTTACGACAGGATCCCGGAGGAAAAACTGTTTTTT; CDR3 protein: CASSYDRIPEEKLFF
J gene: TRBJ2-5; clone size: -; V gene: TRBV18; D gene: TRBD1; CDR3 DNA: TGTGCCAGCGCGAGGGGGCCGGAGACCCAGTACTTC; CDR3 protein: CASARGPETQYF
J gene: TRBJ1-1; clone size: -; V gene: TRBV6-6; D gene: TRBD1; CDR3 DNA: TGTGCCACCAAGGGACAGGGCGCTGAAGCTTTCTTT; CDR3 protein: CATKGQGAEAFF
J gene: TRBJ1-1; clone size: few; V gene: TRBV7-2; D gene: -; CDR3 DNA: TGTGCCAGCAGCTTATTCAGGGTGGACACTGAAGCTTTCTTT; CDR3 protein: CASSLFRVDTEAFF
J gene: TRBJ2-4; clone size: -; V gene: TRBV15; D gene: TRBD1; CDR3 DNA: TGTGCCACCAGCAGAGGGACAGGGGAAAACATTCAGTACTTC; CDR3 protein: CATSRGTGENIQYF
J gene: TRBJ1-1; clone size: -; V gene: TRBV5-1; D gene: TRBD1; CDR3 DNA: TGCGCCAGCACCCGGTCCCGACAGGGAGCCTCTGAAGCTTTCTTT; CDR3 protein: CASTRSRQGASEAFF
J gene: TRBJ1-3; clone size: -; V gene: TRBV3-1/TRBV3-2; D gene: -; CDR3 DNA: TGTGCCAGCAGCCGCTGGAGGGTGGTTTCTGGAAACACCATATATTTT; CDR3 protein: CASSRWRVVSGNTIYF
J gene: TRBJ1-4; clone size: -; V gene: TRBV9; D gene: -; CDR3 DNA: TGTGCCAGCAGCGTCGGACATACAGGGGAAAAACTGTTTTTT; CDR3 protein: CASSVGHTGEKLFF
J gene: TRBJ2-3; clone size: -; V gene: TRBV7-2; D gene: -; CDR3 DNA: TGTGCCAGCAGCTTACAAGGCGGGTTCACAGATACGCAGTATTTT; CDR3 protein: CASSLQGGFTDTQYF
J gene: TRBJ1-1; clone size: -; V gene: TRBV10-2; D gene: TRBD1; CDR3 DNA: TGCGCCAGCAGAAGGGGACAGGGATTGAACACTGAAGCTTTCTTT; CDR3 protein: CASRRGQGLNTEAFF
J gene: TRBJ2-6; clone size: once; V gene: TRBV6-2/TRBV6-3; D gene: TRBD2; CDR3 DNA: TGTGCCAGCAGCGACCATTCGGGGGGATCTGGGGCCAACGTCCTGACTTTC; CDR3 protein: CASSDHSGGSGANVLTF
J gene: TRBJ1-2; clone size: -; V gene: TRBV30; D gene: -; CDR3 DNA: TGTGCCTGGAACGGCAGGCTCTATGGCTACACCTTC; CDR3 protein: CAWNGRLYGYTF
J gene: TRBJ1-5; clone size: -; V gene: TRBV5-1; D gene: TRBD1; CDR3 DNA: TGCGCCAGCAGCGTGGGACAGGGGGCTAGTCAGCCCCAGCATTTT; CDR3 protein: CASSVGQGASQPQHF
J gene: TRBJ2-5; clone size: -; V gene: TRBV12-3/TRBV12-4; D gene: -; CDR3 DNA: TGTGCCTCGTTCCAACAGGGTCAAGAGACCCAGTACTTC; CDR3 protein: CASFQQGQETQYF
J gene: TRBJ2-5; clone size: -; V gene: TRBV5-5; D gene: TRBD2; CDR3 DNA: TGTGCCAGCAGCTTGTATCTTACTAGCGGGGTGGAGACCCAGTACTTC; CDR3 protein: CASSLYLTSGVETQYF
J gene: TRBJ1-1; clone size: -; V gene: TRBV4-2; D gene: TRBD1; CDR3 DNA: TGTGCCAGCAGCCAAACAGGACAGGGCGGCACTGAAGCTTTCTTT; CDR3 protein: CASSQTGQGGTEAFF
J gene: TRBJ2-7; clone size: once; V gene: TRBV7-2; D gene: TRBD1; CDR3 DNA: TGTGCCAGCAGCTTAGAGGCAGGGGGATTTTACGAGCAGTACTTC; CDR3 protein: CASSLEAGGFYEQYF
J gene: TRBJ2-1; clone size: few; V gene: TRBV6-6; D gene: TRBD1; CDR3 DNA: TGTGCCAGCAGTCAGACAGGGGGCGGGTTAAATGAGCAGTTCTTC; CDR3 protein: CASSQTGGGLNEQFF
J gene: TRBJ1-2; clone size: -; V gene: TRBV6-2/TRBV6-3; D gene: -; CDR3 DNA: TGTGCCAGCAGTTACTCAGCGGGAGGAGGCTACACCTTC; CDR3 protein: CASSYSAGGGYTF
J gene: TRBJ2-1; clone size: -; V gene: TRBV7-9; D gene: TRBD1; CDR3 DNA: TGTGCCAGCAGCAAGACAGGGGGCGGCTACAATGAGCAGTTCTTC; CDR3 protein: CASSKTGGGYNEQFF
J gene: TRBJ1-2; clone size: -; V gene: TRBV5-4; D gene: TRBD1; CDR3 DNA: TGTGCCAGCAGCTTGGCCGTTCCAGGGGGCGCGATGGGCTACACCTTC; CDR3 protein: CASSLAVPGGAMGYTF
J gene: TRBJ2-1; clone size: -; V gene: TRBV29-1; D gene: TRBD2; CDR3 DNA: TGCAGCGTCGGGACTAGCGGGGGGGTTTATGAGCAGTTCTTC; CDR3 protein: CSVGTSGGVYEQFF
J gene: TRBJ1-4; clone size: once; V gene: TRBV6-7; D gene: TRBD1; CDR3 DNA: TGTGCCAGCAGTTCGACAGGGTTGGATGAAAAACTGTTTTTT; CDR3 protein: CASSSTGLDEKLFF
J gene: TRBJ1-2; clone size: -; V gene: TRBV3-1/TRBV3-2; D gene: TRBD1; CDR3 DNA: TGTGCCAGCGGGACAGATGGACACTATGGCTACACCTTC; CDR3 protein: CASGTDGHYGYTF
J gene: TRBJ2-1; clone size: -; V gene: TRBV11-2; D gene: -; CDR3 DNA: TGTGCCAGCAGCCCCCCGATGGCAGGAAAGCAGTTCTTC; CDR3 protein: CASSPPMAGKQFF
J gene: TRBJ1-5; clone size: -; V gene: TRBV7-9; D gene: -; CDR3 DNA: TGTGCCAGCAGCTTAGACAGGTATCAGCCCCAGCATTTT; CDR3 protein: CASSLDRYQPQHF
J gene: TRBJ1-3; clone size: -; V gene: TRBV14; D gene: -; CDR3 DNA: TGTGCCAGCAGCCAAGTCTTCGGGGGGAGCTCTGGAAACACCATATATTTT; CDR3 protein: CASSQVFGGSSGNTIYF
J gene: TRBJ1-1; clone size: -; V gene: TRBV19; D gene: TRBD1; CDR3 DNA: TGTGCCAGCAGGACAGGGCCTGAAGCTTTCTTT; CDR3 protein: CASRTGPEAFF
J gene: TRBJ2-1; clone size: -; V gene: TRBV19; D gene: TRBD1; CDR3 DNA: TGTGCCAGCAGGGACAGCCAAGCGTATAACAATGAGCAGTTCTTC; CDR3 protein: CASRDSQAYNNEQFF
J gene: TRBJ1-2; clone size: -; V gene: TRBV6-5; D gene: TRBD1; CDR3 DNA: TGTGCCAGCAGGGACAGGTGGGGGTATGGCTACACCTTC; CDR3 protein: CASRDRWGYGYTF
J gene: TRBJ1-1; clone size: -; V gene: TRBV29-1; D gene: -; CDR3 DNA: TGCAGCGCTCGGACTGGGCGGGACACTGAAGCTTTCTTT; CDR3 protein: CSARTGRDTEAFF
J gene: TRBJ1-2; clone size: -; V gene: TRBV7-9; D gene: TRBD1; CDR3 DNA: TGTGCCAGCAGCTCGGGACAGGAGCCCTACACCTTC; CDR3 protein: CASSSGQEPYTF
J gene: TRBJ1-5; clone size: once; V gene: TRBV7-8; D gene: -; CDR3 DNA: TGTGCCAGCAGCTTAATGGCTTCGCCCCAGCATTTT; CDR3 protein: CASSLMASPQHF
J gene: TRBJ2-4; clone size: -; V gene: TRBV7-9; D gene: TRBD1; CDR3 DNA: TGTGCCAGCAGTATCCAGGGGGCTAACATTCAGTACTTC; CDR3 protein: CASSIQGANIQYF
J gene: TRBJ2-7; clone size: few; V gene: TRBV7-2; D gene: TRBD1; CDR3 DNA: TGTGCCAGCAGCTTAGCAGGGACAGGGGACTACGAGCAGTACTTC; CDR3 protein: CASSLAGTGDYEQYF
J gene: TRBJ1-1; clone size: -; V gene: TRBV7-9; D gene: -; CDR3 DNA: TGTGCCAGCAGCTTAGTGGGGGGGCTAGCGGACGAGGTAGCTTTCTTT; CDR3 protein: CASSLVGGLADEVAFF
J gene: TRBJ1-1; clone size: -; V gene: TRBV30; D gene: -; CDR3 DNA: TGTGCCTGGAGTGTCGGAGGGGACACTGAAGCTTTCTTT; CDR3 protein: CAWSVGGDTEAFF
J gene: TRBJ2-1; clone size: -; V gene: TRBV19; D gene: -; CDR3 DNA: TGTGCCAGTAGTGCTAGAACCTACAATGAGCAGTTCTTC; CDR3 protein: CASSARTYNEQFF
J gene: TRBJ1-1; clone size: -; V gene: TRBV18; D gene: -; CDR3 DNA: TGTGCCAGCTCCTCCGGAATGACGGGGAACACTGAAGCTTTCTTT; CDR3 protein: CASSSGMTGNTEAFF
J gene: TRBJ2-1; clone size: once; V gene: TRBV18; D gene: -; CDR3 DNA: TGTGCCAGCCGGAGTAGTGGAATATACAATGAGCAGTTCTTC; CDR3 protein: CASRSSGIYNEQFF
J gene: TRBJ2-1; clone size: -; V gene: TRBV2; D gene: TRBD1; CDR3 DNA: TGTGCCAGCAGACTACAGGGGGCGGAGCAGTTCTTC; CDR3 protein: CASRLQGAEQFF
J gene: TRBJ2-5; clone size: -; V gene: TRBV2; D gene: -; CDR3 DNA: TGTGCCAGCGCAAGGGGGGGGCAAGAGACCCAGTACTTC; CDR3 protein: CASARGGQETQYF
J gene: TRBJ2-5; clone size: -; V gene: TRBV19; D gene: TRBD1; CDR3 DNA: TGTGCCAGTAGTCCCGGGACAGGTCGTCCTCAAGAGACCCAGTACTTC; CDR3 protein: CASSPGTGRPQETQYF
J gene: TRBJ1-5; clone size: -; V gene: TRBV7-2; D gene: -; CDR3 DNA: TGTGCCAGCAGCTTAATAACCGCCGGGTCCCCCCGGGGTCAGCCCCAGCATTTT; CDR3 protein: CASSLITAGSPRGQPQHF